Below, 10 T cell receptor beta chains from the same sample are listed, as sequenced in a study of T cell responses to AZD1222 COVID-19 vaccine. Sequenced by immunoSEQ multiplex PCR; TCRdb stores in-frame clones only, minus some. This sample carries over 120,000 clones, more than 85% of them seen once, and the ten largest clones take more than 3.5%. The material was peripheral blood, obtained on day 0 of AZD1222 vaccination. All receptors come from an adult in good health.

The rearrangement uses TRBV5-1 and TRBJ1-2, with unresolved D. Germline CDR1 and CDR2: SGHRS and YFSETQ. V lost 0 bases and J 6 bases, leaving 12 bases between the germline ends. The CDR3 length is 14 residues. The CDR3 nucleotides read TGCGCCAGCAGCTTGGATGGGGTCGGGGATGGCTACACCTTC. As protein: CASSLDGVGDGYTF.

This chain connects TRBV28 to TRBJ1-4; weak D call: TRBD1 (5 bases). CDR1 is MDHEN, CDR2 SYDVKM, per germline. CDR3 length: 15 residues. V was trimmed by 5 bases and J by 4 bases, leaving 14 bases between them. This CDR3 reads CASSSGWQGNEKLFF. Here the CDR3 DNA reads TGTGCCAGCAGTAGCGGATGGCAGGGTAATGAAAAACTGTTTTTT.

The chain has TRBV4-3 and TRBJ2-7; D possibly uses TRBD1 or TRBD2 (6 bases each). CDR3 size: 15 residues. CDR1 is LGHNA and CDR2 is YSLEER in the germline V gene. V lost 0 bases to trimming and J lost 2 bases, with 11 bases between them. CDR3 in amino acids: CASSQDWGAAYEQYF. The DNA of the CDR3 is TGCGCCAGCAGCCAAGATTGGGGGGCAGCCTACGAGCAGTACTTC.

This chain joins TRBV6-1 and TRBJ2-7; TRBD2 might be the D (5 bases). Germline V gene sequence: CDR1 MNHNS, CDR2 SASEGT. The germline V and J ends were trimmed by 2 bases and 9 bases, with 11 bases remaining between them. There are 12 residues in the CDR3. The CDR3 region has the DNA TGTGCCAGCAGTGAACTTGTCGCGGGGCAGTACTTC. Its protein product is CASSELVAGQYF.

The genes are TRBV19 and TRBJ2-7; TRBD1 aligns across 7 bases. Losses at the gene ends were 8 bases for V and 3 bases for J; bases not matched to a gene: 10. Per the germline V gene, CDR1 is LNHDA and CDR2 is SQIVND (reference sequence). CDR3 length equals 14 residues. The CDR3 is CASSSGQVSYEQYF. The CDR3 DNA follows: TGTGCCAGTTCCTCCGGACAGGTGAGCTACGAGCAGTACTTC.

The chain uses TRBV6-5 and TRBJ1-4; D not resolved. Trimming shortened V by 0 bases and J by 0 bases, and 8 bases separated the two germline ends. The germline gives CDR1 MNHEY, CDR2 SVGAGI. The CDR3 contains 16 residues. CDR3 DNA sequence: TGTGCCAGCAGTTACTCGAATATAGCAACTAATGAAAAACTGTTTTTT. It encodes CASSYSNIATNEKLFF.

DNA for the CDR3: TGTGCCAGCAGCGTACTTGCCAGGGGAGAGGAGCAGTACTTC. Protein product: CASSVLARGEEQYF. J is TRBJ2-7 and V is TRBV9, with a possible D match to TRBD1 (6 bases). Trimming left V 1 base short and J 7 bases short, with 15 bases between. CDR3 length: 14 amino acids. Germline V CDR1 and CDR2: SGDLS, YYNGEE.

V and J are TRBV28 and TRBJ1-6; D is possibly TRBD1 (6 bases). The CDR3 spans 15 residues. V shed 2 bases and J shed 10 bases, with 15 bases lying between them. Germline CDR1 is MDHEN and CDR2 is SYDVKM. The CDR3 DNA follows: TGTGCCAGCAGTTTACCCGGCGGGGGCGGCTCACCCCTCCACTTT. It translates to CASSLPGGGGSPLHF.

The sample holds a few counts of this clone. The chain couples TRBV19 to TRBJ1-5; no clear D. The germline V and J ends were trimmed by 3 bases and 10 bases, with 4 bases remaining between them. The CDR3 totals 10 residues. The germline V gene has CDR1 LNHDA and CDR2 SQIVND (reference sequence). This chain's CDR3 is CASSIHPQHF. CDR3 nucleotides: TGTGCCAGTAGTATCCACCCCCAGCATTTT.

The V and J genes are TRBV18 and TRBJ1-4; no clear D gene. V lost 4 bases, J lost 8 bases, and 11 bases lay in between. This CDR3 region has 13 residues. Germline V lookup: CDR1 KGHSH, CDR2 LQKENI. CDR3 sequence: CASSRAGLEKLFF. The CDR3 bases are TGTGCCAGCTCACGGGCAGGCCTGGAAAAACTGTTTTTT.